A single sample gave rise to the 11 T cell receptor beta chains below, sequenced in a study of T cell responses to AZD1222 COVID-19 vaccine. Generated by immunoSEQ multiplex PCR, the TCRdb table keeps only in-frame clones and is missing some. The sample lists 69,000 or so clones; 88% were seen once. The material sequenced was peripheral blood, taken 28 days after the second dose of the MenACWY control vaccine. The receptors derive from an adult who received the MenACWY meningococcal vaccine as a control.

The rearrangement joins TRBV5-1 to TRBJ2-7; no reliable D call. V was clipped by 8 bases and J by 3 bases, with 15 bases between them. Germline CDR1 and CDR2: SGHRS and YFSETQ. This CDR3 is 13 amino acids long. The CDR3 DNA reads as TGCGCCAGTACGCAAGGTGGCGGCTACGAGCAGTACTTC. It codes for CASTQGGGYEQYF.

The chain couples TRBV28 to TRBJ1-4; D is uncertain. The CDR3 loop spans 17 amino acids. V was pared by 5 bases and J by 6 bases, with 22 bases between. Germline V gene sequence: CDR1 MDHEN, CDR2 SYDVKM. CDR3 coding DNA: TGTGCCAGCAGTCCCGGAGAAGGGAGAGCCTTATATGAAAAACTGTTTTTT. Its protein is CASSPGEGRALYEKLFF.

Points on this clone: Compared with germline, one end of the junction differs, possibly owing to a read error. The rearrangement links TRBV12-3 or TRBV12-4 to TRBJ1-1; D is ambiguous. The CDR3 totals 12 residues. CDR3 in amino acids: CASSLGNIEAFF. As DNA, the CDR3 is TGTGCCAGCAGTTTGGGGAACATTGAAGCTTTCTTT.

V usage is TRBV27 and J usage is TRBJ1-2; 9 bases align to TRBD1. The length of the CDR3 is 15 residues. Germline CDR1 reads MNHEY; CDR2 reads SMNVEV (reference sequence). The J segment lost 7 bases and the V segment lost 2 bases, leaving 8 bases of the junction unmatched. CDR3 protein: CASSLLTGGQRGYTF. DNA for the CDR3: TGTGCCAGCAGTTTACTGACAGGGGGGCAGCGTGGCTACACCTTC.

The chain combines TRBV11-2 with TRBJ1-2; D is perhaps TRBD1 (5 bases). V lost 5 bases and J 6 bases, leaving 13 bases between the germline ends. Germline loops: CDR1 SGHAT, CDR2 FQNNGV. The CDR3 runs 13 residues. The CDR3 is CASSLPTVHGYTF. In DNA, the CDR3 is TGTGCCAGCAGCCTACCGACAGTCCATGGCTACACCTTC.

This clone was counted between two and nine times. This sequence joins TRBV12-3 or TRBV12-4 and TRBJ1-3, with D perhaps matching TRBD1 (5 bases). This CDR3 has 12 residues. The V and J ends lost 3 bases and 9 bases respectively, with 9 bases between them. The DNA of the CDR3 is TGTGCCAGCAGTTTCAGACAGCGCACCATATATTTT. It yields the protein CASSFRQRTIYF.

The J gene is TRBJ2-5, the V gene TRBV11-2; 10 nucleotides align to TRBD2. This CDR3 is built from 16 residues. V gave up 1 base and J gave up 4 bases; unmatched junction bases: 6. In germline, CDR1 is SGHAT, CDR2 FQNNGV. For the CDR3, the DNA is TGTGCCAGCAGCTTAGGGGCTAGCGGGGGCCTAGAGACCCAGTACTTC. It yields the protein CASSLGASGGLETQYF.

The genes are TRBV7-9 and TRBJ2-7; 7 nucleotides match TRBD2. Losses at the gene ends were 5 bases for V and 0 bases for J; bases not matched to a gene: 10. In germline, CDR1 is SEHNR, CDR2 FQNEAQ (reference sequence). This CDR3 comprises 16 residues. The CDR3: CASSMSAGTRSYEQYF. CDR3 nucleotides: TGTGCCAGCAGCATGTCAGCGGGGACTCGCTCCTACGAGCAGTACTTC. The whole variable domain, filled in from reference TRBV7-9 and TRBJ2-7, reads DTGVSQNPRHKITKRGQNVTFRCDPISEHNRLYWYRQTLGQGPEFLTYFQNEAQLEKSRLLSDRFSAERPKGSFSTLEIQRTEQGDSAMYLCASSMSAGTRSYEQYFGPGTRLTVT.

The J gene is TRBJ2-2, the V gene TRBV7-2, with 11 bases lining up with TRBD1. The V gene's germline CDR1 is SGHTA and CDR2 FQGNSA. V was pared by 4 bases and J by 5 bases, with 9 bases of the junction left unmatched. The CDR3 contains 17 residues. The CDR3 loop is CASSSLGQGARTGELFF. CDR3 DNA sequence: TGTGCCAGCAGCTCCCTTGGACAGGGGGCGCGTACCGGGGAGCTGTTTTTT.

The chain is built from TRBV3-1 (or the pseudogene TRBV3-2) and TRBJ2-7, with D perhaps matching TRBD2 (6 bases). Germline V gives CDR1 LGHDT, CDR2 YNNKEL (reference sequence). V lost 4 bases and J 4 bases, leaving 14 bases between the germline ends. This CDR3 is built from 14 residues. DNA of the CDR3: TGTGCCAGCAGCCGGAGCCTAGCGTTTTACGAGCAGTACTTC. It translates to CASSRSLAFYEQYF.

The chain has TRBV9 and TRBJ1-4, with D possibly matching TRBD1 (6 bases). The germline V and J ends were trimmed by 4 bases and 7 bases, with 17 bases remaining between them. This CDR3 comprises 15 residues. Germline V CDR1 and CDR2: SGDLS, YYNGEE. The CDR3 DNA reads TGTGCCAGCAGCCCCTTTGGGGGCTTGTCTGAAAAACTGTTTTTT. As protein: CASSPFGGLSEKLFF.